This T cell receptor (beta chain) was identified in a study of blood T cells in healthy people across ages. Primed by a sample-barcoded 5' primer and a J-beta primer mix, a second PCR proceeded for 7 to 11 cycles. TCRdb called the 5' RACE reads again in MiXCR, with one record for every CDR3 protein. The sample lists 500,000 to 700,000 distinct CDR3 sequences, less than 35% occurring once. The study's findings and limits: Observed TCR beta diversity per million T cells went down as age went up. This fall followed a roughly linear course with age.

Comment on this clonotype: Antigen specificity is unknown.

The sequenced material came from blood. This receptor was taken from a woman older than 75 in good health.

This chain's CDR3 is CASSRLPESLGTGETQYF. The CDR3 nucleotides read TGCGCCAGCAGCCGACTACCTGAGAGTCTCGGGACAGGGGAGACCCAGTACTTC. This rearrangement joins TRBV4-1 to TRBJ2-7; 9 bases match TRBD1. The J call may be in error: the DNA end matches TRBJ2-5 better. The germline CDR1 and CDR2 sequences are MGHRA and YSYEKL. This CDR3 is built from 18 residues.